The rows below give T cell receptor beta chains drawn from one sample of a study of T cells after yellow fever vaccination. In TCRdb, the 5' RACE reads were re-called with MiXCR into one record per CDR3 protein. Among a few hundred thousand distinct CDR3 sequences listed, approximately 16% were seen once. The sample in question was PBMCs, obtained more than 4 days after the first yellow fever vaccination. These receptors originate from a man between 18 and 35 years old who received the YFV17D yellow fever vaccine. Each CDR3 is given with its conserved first and last residue. The D gene is left open where the match is weak. Rows may omit the clone size; those that give it use once, few, many or a size class.

>TRBD1|NA|TRBV7-8|TRBJ2-6
TGTGCCAGCAGCTTAGGTTACGGGACAGCTGGGGCCAACGTCCTGACTTTC
CASSLGYGTAGANVLTF
>NA|few|TRBV12-3/TRBV12-4|TRBJ2-7
TGTGCCAGCAGTTTAGAGGGTGGGGGCCTCCCCTACGAGCAGTACTTC
CASSLEGGGLPYEQYF
>TRBD1|many|TRBV10-3|TRBJ2-2
TGTGCCATCAGTTTGACAGGGCACACCGGGGAGCTGTTTTTT
CAISLTGHTGELFF
>TRBD1|few|TRBV28|TRBJ1-1
TGTGCCAGCGGAATGGGACAGGGCACGACCCACACTGAAGCTTTCTTT
CASGMGQGTTHTEAFF
>NA|NA|TRBV5-1|TRBJ1-4
TGCGCCAGCAGCTTGAAGGGTTATGAAAAACTGTTTTTT
CASSLKGYEKLFF
>NA|few|TRBV2|TRBJ1-1
TGTGCCAGCAGACTTGGGGAGGGGGTAGAAACTTTCTTT
CASRLGEGVETFF
>TRBD1|many|TRBV4-3|TRBJ2-7
TGCGCCAGCAGCCTTCGACAGGGGTACGAGCAGTACTTC
CASSLRQGYEQYF
>TRBD2|many|TRBV12-3/TRBV12-4|TRBJ2-7
TGTGCCAGCAGTTTACTAGCGGGGGGGCTGTACTTC
CASSLLAGGLYF
>TRBD2|many|TRBV10-3|TRBJ2-5
TGTGCCACCCAATTAGCGGGGGCGACAGAGACCCAGTACTTC
CATQLAGATETQYF
>NA|NA|TRBV7-2|TRBJ2-7
TGTGCCAGCAGCTTCTTGGGGCAGGGGACTTCCTACGAGCAGTACTTC
CASSFLGQGTSYEQYF
>NA|few|TRBV30|TRBJ1-5
TGTGCCTGGAGTACACAGGGAAATCAGCCCCAGCATTTT
CAWSTQGNQPQHF
>TRBD1|few|TRBV4-2|TRBJ1-2
TGTGCCAGCAGCCAAGGCTCAGGGGGAATCGGCTACACCTTC
CASSQGSGGIGYTF
>TRBD2|NA|TRBV12-5|TRBJ2-5
TGTGCTAGTGGGGCCGGGCTAGCGGGGCGCTGGGAGACCCAGTACTTC
CASGAGLAGRWETQYF
>NA|NA|TRBV12-3/TRBV12-4|TRBJ1-1
TGTGCCAGTGGGGGGGACTTGAACCCTGAAGCTTTCTTT
CASGGDLNPEAFF
>NA|NA|TRBV5-5|TRBJ1-6
TGTGCCAGCAGCTTTATCCAGGGCCGCTACCAATATTCACCCCTCCACTTT
CASSFIQGRYQYSPLHF
>NA|few|TRBV7-9|TRBJ1-4
TGTGCCAGCAGCCCAACCGTAAGGGTGTCGGCGAATGAAAAACTGTTTTTT
CASSPTVRVSANEKLFF
>TRBD1|few|TRBV20-1|TRBJ2-2
TGCAGTGCTAGAGATGAGTCTAGGAGGACAGGGAACACCGGGGAGCTGTTTTTT
CSARDESRRTGNTGELFF
>TRBD1|few|TRBV7-8|TRBJ2-7
TGTGCCAGCAGCTCCTACAGGGGGCGAGTGGTCCACGAGCAGTACTTC
CASSSYRGRVVHEQYF
>NA|NA|TRBV5-1|TRBJ2-1
TGCGCCAGCAGCTTGTCCCTCCAACCGATGTACAATGAGCAGTTCTTC
CASSLSLQPMYNEQFF
>NA|NA|TRBV11-2|TRBJ1-6
TGTGCCAGCAGCTTTGGGTTTGATAATTCACCCCTCCACTTT
CASSFGFDNSPLHF
>NA|few|TRBV7-9|TRBJ2-7
TGTGCCAGCAGCTCAGGGTTCGAGCAGTACTTC
CASSSGFEQYF
>TRBD1|many|TRBV12-3/TRBV12-4|TRBJ2-7
TGTGCCAGCAGCCTGGGACAGGGTCGCTACGAGCAGTACTTC
CASSLGQGRYEQYF
>NA|NA|TRBV2|TRBJ1-1
TGTGCCAGCACCGAGGTTCCGAACACTGAAGCTTTCTTT
CASTEVPNTEAFF
>TRBD2|many|TRBV5-1|TRBJ2-1
TGCGCCAGCAGCTTGGTTGTACTAGCGGGGTACAATGAGCAGTTCTTC
CASSLVVLAGYNEQFF
>NA|NA|TRBV4-1|TRBJ2-7
TGCGCCAGCAGCCCCCAGGCAGGGGTTGGCTACGAGCAGTACTTC
CASSPQAGVGYEQYF
>TRBD1|few|TRBV20-1|TRBJ1-1
TGCAGTGCTAGGACAGGGGGCATGAACACTGAAGCTTTCTTT
CSARTGGMNTEAFF
>NA|NA|TRBV7-2|TRBJ2-1
TGTGCCAGCAGCTTACAGGGGATTTTCTACAATGAGCAGTTCTTC
CASSLQGIFYNEQFF
>NA|few|TRBV7-2|TRBJ2-1
TGTGCCAGCAGCTTATCCGGGACTCGCTCCTACAATGAGCAGTTCTTC
CASSLSGTRSYNEQFF
>TRBD1|few|TRBV28|TRBJ1-4
TGTGCCAGCAGCAAACAGGGGGCTTCTAATGAAAAACTGTTTTTT
CASSKQGASNEKLFF
>TRBD1|NA|TRBV4-3|TRBJ2-2
TGCGCCAGCAGCCAGGATGGGACAGGGTCGGCCGGGGAGCTGTTTTTT
CASSQDGTGSAGELFF
>TRBD2|few|TRBV6-2/TRBV6-3|TRBJ2-5
TGTGCCAGCAGTTATGGACTAGCGGGGCAAGAGACCCAGTACTTC
CASSYGLAGQETQYF
>NA|NA|TRBV6-6|TRBJ1-1
TGTGCCAGCTGGGGGAACACTGAAGCTTTCTTT
CASWGNTEAFF
>NA|many|TRBV5-1|TRBJ2-5
TGCGCCAGCAGCTTGGAAGGGGGGTCGGAGACCCAGTACTTC
CASSLEGGSETQYF
>TRBD1|few|TRBV4-1|TRBJ2-1
TGCGCCAGCAGCCCTTCAGGGACAGGGTCGACGAAGCAGTTCTTC
CASSPSGTGSTKQFF
>NA|many|TRBV9|TRBJ1-4
TGTGCCAGCAGCGTAGACACAGGGACTAATGAAAAACTGTTTTTT
CASSVDTGTNEKLFF
>NA|few|TRBV11-1|TRBJ2-1
TGTGCCAGCAGCGCTTCACCCGGGAGTTACAATGAGCAGTTCTTC
CASSASPGSYNEQFF
>NA|few|TRBV4-3|TRBJ1-1
TGCGCCAGCAGCCAAGTAGGGGCGGTAATGAACACTGAAGCTTTCTTT
CASSQVGAVMNTEAFF
>TRBD1|NA|TRBV12-3/TRBV12-4|TRBJ1-4
TGTGCCAGCAGTCGCGGGACAGCTAATGAAAAACTGTTTTTT
CASSRGTANEKLFF
>TRBD2|few|TRBV4-2|TRBJ2-3
TGTGCCAGCAGCCAAGATACGGGGGGGCCCACAGATACGCAGTATTTT
CASSQDTGGPTDTQYF
>TRBD1|few|TRBV7-2|TRBJ1-1
TGTGCCAGCAGCTTTCCGGACAGGCATTATGAAGCTTTCTTT
CASSFPDRHYEAFF
>NA|NA|TRBV6-2/TRBV6-3|TRBJ2-1
TGTGCCAGCAGGTTATTCTCCGGGTGGGGTGAGCAGTTCTTC
CASRLFSGWGEQFF
>NA|NA|TRBV6-5|TRBJ1-2
TGTGCCAGCAGTTTCAAAGGATATGGCTACACCTTC
CASSFKGYGYTF
>TRBD2|NA|TRBV5-5|TRBJ2-1
TGTGCCAGCAGCTCGGTATTTTTGGGGGGAGGGACTAGCGGGGTGAATGAGCAGTTCTTC
CASSSVFLGGGTSGVNEQFF
>NA|few|TRBV7-2|TRBJ1-4
TGTGCCAGCAATTCAGGGTTAACTAATGAAAAACTGTTTTTT
CASNSGLTNEKLFF
>TRBD1|NA|TRBV5-1|TRBJ1-1
TGCGCCAGCAGCTTAACAGGGGGCTGGGGAACTGAAGCTTTCTTT
CASSLTGGWGTEAFF
>TRBD1|NA|TRBV10-3|TRBJ2-3
TGTGCCATCAGTGACCCCGTGGCAGGGGGTCCAGATACGCAGTATTTT
CAISDPVAGGPDTQYF
>NA|NA|TRBV6-2/TRBV6-3|TRBJ2-2
TGTGCCGCCCGTTCGGGGAACACCGGGGAGCTGTTTTTT
CAARSGNTGELFF
>NA|NA|TRBV7-2|TRBJ2-1
TGTGCCAGCAGCCCGAGCCCATGGTCGGGGCAGTTCTTC
CASSPSPWSGQFF
>NA|few|TRBV4-1|TRBJ2-1
TGCGCCAGCAGCCAAGGGGAGTACAATGAGCAGTTCTTC
CASSQGEYNEQFF
>NA|NA|TRBV7-3|TRBJ2-5
TGTGCCAGCAGCTCCCACACCGGACAGCTGGAGACCCAGTACTTC
CASSSHTGQLETQYF
>TRBD1|NA|TRBV7-3|TRBJ2-3
TGTGCCAGCAGCTTAACCCCCGCGGGACAGGGGTCCGATACGCAGTATTTT
CASSLTPAGQGSDTQYF
>TRBD1|NA|TRBV7-2|TRBJ2-7
TGTGCCAGCAGCTGGACAGGGTTCGACGAGCAGTACTTC
CASSWTGFDEQYF